This T cell receptor (beta chain) was profiled in a study of shared T cell receptors in the human thymus. Measured with immunoSEQ multiplex PCR; TCRdb has only the in-frame clones, and not every one. The sample shows 630,000 or so clones, around 87% of them seen only once. This CDR3 is 14 amino acids long. Trimming pared 2 bases from V and 4 bases from J, leaving 14 bases between. The V gene's germline CDR1 is GTSNPN and CDR2 SVGIG (reference sequence). The sample was also reused in another study, on human thymus T cells.

Material: thymocytes. The source is a boy in the first two years of life with a congenital heart defect. The J gene is TRBJ1-2, the V gene TRBV30; TRBD1 is a possible D gene (5 bases). The CDR3 is CAWSKGQGGYGYTF. The CDR3 DNA follows: TGTGCCTGGAGTAAAGGGCAGGGCGGCTATGGCTACACCTTC.